This TCR beta chain was captured by sequencing in a study of blood T cell repertoires in COVID-19. The germline CDR1 and CDR2 sequences are SGDLS and YYNGEE. Between the trimmed V and J ends, which lost 0 bases and 4 bases, there was a span of 16 bases. CDR3 length: 16 amino acids. Enrollment of patients from Seattle took place during active infection, with longitudinal follow-up. Original data processing: Nucleated cell number was recorded as an estimate derived from reference gene primer amplification. Using immunoSEQ multiplex PCR, the repertoire was profiled, and TCRdb retains in-frame clones only, with some absent. For V, J and clone size, that table is used; D and trimming come from the DNA. The sample has 270,000 or so clones; 90% are singletons.

The sample taken for sequencing was peripheral blood. The chain joins TRBV9 to TRBJ1-1; D is perhaps TRBD1 (6 bases). This TCR was sampled from a woman aged 60 to 75 with COVID-19, enrolled during active disease. CDR3 nucleotides: TGTGCCAGCAGCGTAGGTGGGACACGAAGCCTCACTGAAGCTTTCTTT. The encoded protein is CASSVGGTRSLTEAFF.